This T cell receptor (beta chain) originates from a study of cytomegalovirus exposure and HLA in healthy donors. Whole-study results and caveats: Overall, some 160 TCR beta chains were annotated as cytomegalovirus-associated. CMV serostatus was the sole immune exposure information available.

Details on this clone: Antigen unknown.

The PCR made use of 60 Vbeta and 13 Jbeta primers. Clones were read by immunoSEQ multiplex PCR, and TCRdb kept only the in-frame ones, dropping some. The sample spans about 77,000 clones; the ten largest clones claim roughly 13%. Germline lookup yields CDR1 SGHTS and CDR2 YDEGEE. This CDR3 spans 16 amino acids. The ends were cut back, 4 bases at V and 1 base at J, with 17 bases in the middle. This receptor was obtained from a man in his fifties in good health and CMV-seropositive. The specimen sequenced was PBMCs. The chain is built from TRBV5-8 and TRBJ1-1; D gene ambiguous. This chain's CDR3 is CASSLPRLRTNTEAFF. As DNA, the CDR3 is TGTGCCAGCAGCCTACCTCGGTTGAGAACGAACACTGAAGCTTTCTTT.